The following is a T cell receptor beta chain sequence with its context. Its antigen remains unknown. PCR was performed using 60 Vbeta and 13 Jbeta primers. TCRdb's table, derived via immunoSEQ multiplex PCR, lists solely in-frame clones and lacks some. Its table lists over 75,000 clones. These data are taken from a study of cytomegalovirus exposure and HLA in healthy donors. Germline V gives CDR1 SEHNR, CDR2 FQNEAQ (reference sequence). The V segment lost 2 bases and the J segment 4 bases; nucleotides outside the gene matches: 9. The CDR3 has 17 amino acids. General study points: Cytomegalovirus-associated TCR beta chains were listed, numbering some 170. Later analysis identified about 18,000 TCR beta sequences associated with HLA alleles, using a false discovery rate threshold of 0.05.

What was sequenced was PBMCs. This TCR came from a girl aged 5-17 years in good health and CMV-seropositive. This chain uses TRBV7-9 with TRBJ2-1; 9 bases match TRBD2. CDR3 sequence (DNA): TGTGCCAGCAGCTTATTGACTAGCGGAGAATCTTACAATGAGCAGTTCTTC. Amino acid sequence: CASSLLTSGESYNEQFF.